What follows are 24 T cell receptor beta chains derived from one specimen sequenced in a study of cytomegalovirus exposure and HLA in healthy donors. Produced via immunoSEQ multiplex PCR; TCRdb's table is partial and in-frame only. The sample has some 150,000 clones, approximately 93% seen once. Sequenced material: PBMCs. Receptor source: a man between 18 and 29 years old in good health and CMV-seronegative.

This clone was counted once. The CDR3 nucleotides are TGTGCCAGCAGCGTCGGAGGGACCTATGGCTACACCTTC. Its protein is CASSVGGTYGYTF. The J gene is TRBJ1-2, the V gene TRBV9, with D possibly matching TRBD1 (5 bases). Germline loops: CDR1 SGDLS, CDR2 YYNGEE. With 2 bases removed from V and 4 bases from J, the gap between germline ends came to 9 bases. This CDR3 is built from 13 residues.

The chain couples TRBV30 to TRBJ1-1; D is uncertain. Per the germline V gene, CDR1 is GTSNPN and CDR2 is SVGIG (reference sequence). V shed 0 bases and J shed 0 bases, with 5 bases lying between them. The CDR3 extends over 13 amino acids. DNA for the CDR3: TGTGCCTGGAGTGTACTCCTGAACACTGAAGCTTTCTTT. This sequence encodes CAWSVLLNTEAFF. The full variable domain, its missing parts supplied by reference TRBV30 and TRBJ1-1, is SQTIHQWPATLVQPVGSPLSLECTVEGTSNPNLYWYRQAAGRGLQLLFYSVGIGQISSEVPQNLSASRPQDRQFILSSKKLLLSDSGFYLCAWSVLLNTEAFFGQGTRLTVV.

The V gene is TRBV18, the J gene TRBJ1-1, with a weak D call TRBD1 (6 bases). Germline CDR1 reads KGHSH; CDR2 reads LQKENI. Between the trimmed V and J ends, which lost 5 bases and 5 bases, there was a span of 12 bases. CDR3 size: 13 residues. The CDR3 loop is CASSTRGGTEAFF. As DNA, the CDR3 is TGTGCCAGCTCAACCAGGGGCGGGACTGAAGCTTTCTTT.

The chain carries TRBV2 and TRBJ1-4; a weak D match, TRBD1 (5 bases). Germline V gene sequence: CDR1 SNHLY, CDR2 FYNNEI. The CDR3 consists of 16 residues. V was clipped by 2 bases and J by 0 bases, with 10 bases between them. The CDR3 sequence: CASSELDSSTNEKLFF. CDR3 sequence (DNA): TGTGCCAGCAGTGAACTTGACAGTTCAACTAATGAAAAACTGTTTTTT.

The chain employs TRBV27 and TRBJ1-4; no reliable D call. Germline CDR1 and CDR2: MNHEY and SMNVEV (reference sequence). This CDR3 region has 16 residues. V shed 5 bases and J shed 7 bases, with 20 bases lying between them. In nucleotides, the CDR3 is TGTGCCAGCAGTCGACCACCACTTCTAGGAGGTGAAAAACTGTTTTTT. Translated, it gives CASSRPPLLGGEKLFF.

This chain uses TRBV5-1 with TRBJ2-1; 14 bases are shared with TRBD2. Germline CDR1 SGHRS, CDR2 YFSETQ. V trimming: 3 bases; J trimming: 7 bases; junction bases outside the gene matches: 6. This CDR3 is 16 amino acids long. The CDR3 DNA follows: TGCGCCAGCAGCTACAAGACTAGCGGGGGGGCGAATGAGCAGTTCTTC. Protein: CASSYKTSGGANEQFF.

V gene TRBV9 combines with J gene TRBJ2-7; 8 bases line up with TRBD2. Germline trimming cut 3 bases from V and 0 bases from J; bases unmatched to any gene: 2. Looked up from germline, CDR1 is SGDLS and CDR2 is YYNGEE. CDR3 length equals 14 residues. The CDR3 reads CASSAGLVSYEQYF. CDR3 sequence (DNA): TGTGCCAGCAGCGCGGGACTAGTCTCCTACGAGCAGTACTTC.

This chain uses TRBV9 with TRBJ2-2; D is ambiguous. CDR1 is SGDLS, CDR2 YYNGEE, per germline. V lost 0 bases to trimming and J lost 1 base, with 7 bases between them. This CDR3 spans 15 amino acids. The CDR3: CASSVGKRNTGELFF. The CDR3 nucleotides read TGTGCCAGCAGCGTAGGCAAGCGGAACACCGGGGAGCTGTTTTTT.

This chain uses TRBV6-5 with TRBJ1-1; maybe TRBD1 (6 bases). CDR3 length equals 13 residues. CDR1 and CDR2 (germline): MNHEY, SVGAGI. V shed 6 bases and J shed 4 bases, with 12 bases lying between them. DNA for the CDR3: TGTGCCAGCAGCTACAGGGAGAGCACTGAAGCTTTCTTT. This codes for CASSYRESTEAFF.

The chain has TRBV2 and TRBJ1-2; D gene unclear. Trimming shortened V by 4 bases and J by 2 bases, and 14 bases separated the two germline ends. Germline CDR1 SNHLY, CDR2 FYNNEI. This CDR3 spans 15 amino acids. CDR3 region: CASSGLWQMNYGYTF. CDR3 DNA: TGTGCCAGCAGTGGGTTGTGGCAGATGAACTATGGCTACACCTTC.

V usage is TRBV7-8 and J usage is TRBJ2-7; 9 bases fit TRBD1. This CDR3 is 13 amino acids long. Germline CDR1 is SGHVS and CDR2 is FQNEAQ. J lost 6 bases, V lost 5 bases, and 5 bases had no gene match. Here the CDR3 reads CASSIMDRGEQYV. For the CDR3, the DNA is TGTGCCAGCAGCATAATGGACAGGGGCGAGCAGTACGTC.

This chain connects TRBV27 to TRBJ1-2, with 7 nucleotides matching TRBD1. Trimming at V came to 6 bases and at J to 3 bases, leaving 10 bases not matched to a gene. The CDR3 spans 15 residues. The germline V gene has CDR1 MNHEY and CDR2 SMNVEV (reference sequence). The CDR3, as DNA: TGTGCCAGCAGGATCCGATCCGACAGGGACTATGGCTACACCTTC. Translated: CASRIRSDRDYGYTF.

CDR3 sequence reads: CASSHDRASSGNTIYF. DNA for the CDR3: TGTGCCAGCAGCCATGACAGGGCGAGCTCTGGAAACACCATATATTTT. The V call is TRBV2, the J call TRBJ1-3; 7 positions agree with TRBD1. Germline loops: CDR1 SNHLY, CDR2 FYNNEI. Trimming took 6 bases from V and 0 from J; bases not matched to a gene: 8. The length of the CDR3 is 16 residues.

The table lists this clone with a count of one. The chain links TRBV29-1 to TRBJ2-7; 13 positions match TRBD2. The V and J ends lost 4 bases and 5 bases, in that order; junction bases with no gene match: 8. The CDR3 is 15 amino acids. CDR1 is SQVTM, CDR2 ANQGSEA, per germline. The CDR3 sequence: CSVGHGTSGENEQYF. In DNA, the CDR3 is TGCAGCGTTGGCCACGGGACTAGCGGGGAGAACGAGCAGTACTTC.

This chain links TRBV12-5 with TRBJ1-2; D ambiguous. V was shortened by 2 bases and J by 1 base, with 2 bases between the two germline ends. The CDR3 length is 12 residues. CDR1 LGHNT and CDR2 FRNRAP come from the germline V gene. CDR3 protein: CASGLHNYGYTF. The CDR3 nucleotides read TGTGCTAGTGGTTTGCATAACTATGGCTACACCTTC.

This chain connects TRBV9 to TRBJ2-1; D might be TRBD1 (5 bases). CDR3 length equals 18 residues. Germline assignment: CDR1 SGDLS and CDR2 YYNGEE. Trimming pared 0 bases from V and 1 base from J, leaving 17 bases between. CDR3 protein: CASSVATHPDTSYNEQFF. The DNA of the CDR3 is TGTGCCAGCAGCGTAGCTACGCACCCGGACACATCCTACAATGAGCAGTTCTTC.

The chain joins TRBV5-4 to TRBJ1-3; D remains unclear. Trimming left V 0 bases short and J 0 bases short, with 10 bases between. This CDR3 has 16 amino acids. The germline V gene has CDR1 SGHNT and CDR2 YYREEE (reference sequence). CDR3 sequence reads: CASSLGALSSGNTIYF. The CDR3 DNA follows: TGTGCCAGCAGCTTGGGGGCGCTGAGCTCTGGAAACACCATATATTTT.

The rearrangement uses TRBV2 and TRBJ1-4; the D gene is possibly TRBD1 (5 bases). Trimming stripped 8 bases from V and 8 bases from J, with 18 bases between. This CDR3 contains 14 residues. Germline loops: CDR1 SNHLY, CDR2 FYNNEI. As DNA, the CDR3 is TGTGCCAGCGCTAGGCGGGATGGGGGGGAAAAACTGTTTTTT. Its translation is CASARRDGGEKLFF.

The chain links TRBV7-9 to TRBJ2-3; D not certain. V lost 5 bases to trimming and J lost 4 bases, with 16 bases between them. The CDR3 sequence is 15 residues long. Germline assignment: CDR1 SEHNR and CDR2 FQNEAQ (reference sequence). CDR3 loop: CASSPKIRVSDTQYF. In nucleotides, the CDR3 is TGTGCCAGCAGCCCAAAGATTCGGGTATCAGATACGCAGTATTTT.

CDR3 loop: CASSDGQGAWETQYF. The DNA for the CDR3 is TGTGCCAGCAGTGATGGCCAGGGGGCGTGGGAGACCCAGTACTTC. V is TRBV2 and J is TRBJ2-5, with 8 bases aligning to TRBD1. Germline CDR1 reads SNHLY; CDR2 reads FYNNEI. There are 15 residues in the CDR3. J lost 5 bases, V lost 3 bases, and 8 bases had no gene match.

The genes are TRBV7-6 and TRBJ1-1, with 12 bases aligning to TRBD1. The CDR3 runs to 16 residues. The germline V gene has CDR1 SGHVS and CDR2 FNYEAQ. The J segment lost 7 bases and the V segment lost 4 bases, leaving 10 bases of the junction unmatched. The CDR3 DNA reads as TGTGCCAGCAGCTCCCGGGACAGGGGGCGCTTGGGTGAAGCTTTCTTT. The encoded protein is CASSSRDRGRLGEAFF.

This clone has a single count. The chain employs TRBV6-5 and TRBJ2-1, with 7 bases fitting TRBD2. The CDR3 extends over 13 amino acids. J was trimmed by 9 bases and V by 8 bases; bases with no gene match: 10. Per germline, CDR1 MNHEY and CDR2 SVGAGI. CDR3: CASQTGEGSEQFF. CDR3 nucleotide sequence: TGTGCCAGCCAAACGGGGGAGGGTAGTGAGCAGTTCTTC.

The rearrangement joins TRBV10-3 to TRBJ2-7, with a possible D match to TRBD2 (6 bases). In germline, CDR1 is ENHRY, CDR2 SYGVKD. The length of the CDR3 is 14 residues. V lost 4 bases and J 0 bases, leaving 10 bases between the germline ends. The CDR3 coding sequence is TGTGCCATCAGTGGCCTAGCGAACTCCTACGAGCAGTACTTC. Translating gives CAISGLANSYEQYF.

This chain uses TRBV15 with TRBJ1-2, with D tentatively TRBD1 (6 bases). This CDR3 has 15 amino acids. V was pared by 3 bases and J by 0 bases, with 11 bases between. Germline V gene data show CDR1 as LNHNV and CDR2 as YYDKDF (reference sequence). CDR3 in DNA: TGTGCCACCAGCAGGGGGGCAGATCCTAACTATGGCTACACCTTC. It codes for CATSRGADPNYGYTF.